The subject of this entry is one T cell receptor (beta chain). A single count supports this clone. Its antigen target is currently unknown. Per-base quality was not reported, and no clone a single base away is much larger than it. The CDR3 regions of human TCRbeta chains were analyzed by immunosequencing. The source study handled its data this way. Repertoire TCRs were matched against a reference library of SARS-CoV-2-specific TCRs generated with the MIRA antigen-specificity platform. Breadth was defined as the fraction of unique TCRs that were SARS-CoV-2-associated, and depth was defined as the fraction of total T cells that were SARS-CoV-2-associated. Using the MIRA data, each spike-specific TCR was assigned both to the spike region to which the TCR was reactive and to a CD4 or CD8 class. Log10-transformed breadth and depth values were compared by one-way ANOVA with Sidak's multiple comparisons tests. The table was pulled from immuneACCESS by TCRdb, which kept in-frame rearrangements only. Such tables lose some clones; where checked, under half of the loss comes from unresolved V genes, and the rest has no known cause. V and J calls and clone size are as listed in that table; D and trimming were resolved from the DNA. Present in this sample are approximately 150,000 clones, roughly 90% of which were seen just once. Over 1.1% of the sample belongs to the ten largest clones.

This sample was included in a study of T cell responses to AZD1222 COVID-19 vaccine (dated by TCRdb to the early 2020s). General notes on the study: AZD1222 recipients with second doses at about 4 weeks or about 12 weeks were pooled, because spike-specific TCR depth and breadth did not differ between schedules. Trial participants were enrolled by age into subgroups of 18-55, 56-69 and 70-plus years, and approximately 150, 30 and 60 TCR-sequenced participants, respectively, were included in these subgroups. TCR sequencing was performed for about 250 trial participants, of whom around 210 were given two doses of AZD1222 and approximately 25 were given two doses of MenACWY control vaccine.

A distance of 13 bases separates the germline ends of V and J, which lose 4 bases and 1 base respectively. Reading the germline V gene (reference sequence) gives CDR1 LGHDT and CDR2 YNNKEL. From the cysteine up to the phenylalanine, the CDR3 has a length of 15 residues. Only the CDR3 region is kept as DNA, spanning 45 bases read in frame from base 1. Taken with the paper, the label for time point translates to: baseline before first vaccination. Vaccinee samples came from UK trials COV001 and COV002, including a single-blind randomized controlled phase 2/3 trial of AZD1222 (ChAdOx1 nCoV-19) in healthy adults. For TCRbeta chain sequencing, PBMC samples from trial participants were taken at day 0 and at day 28 after the second dose. General conclusions and limits of the study: In the small 56-69-year group, the increase in depth fell short of significance, most likely because of low power. Participants were mostly white British, with more females than males. The authors suggested clonal diversity may have been underestimated. The vaccine-associated CD4 TCRs covered the entire spike protein, and the dominant responses fell in regions 160-218 and 743-854. No day 14 peak-response samples were available, so repertoires were characterized only after the peak T cell response. A significant rise in spike-specific TCR breadth and depth was observed after two AZD1222 doses relative to day 0 and relative to MenACWY recipients. Conclusions about previously exposed vaccinees are limited, since just a handful of AZD1222 recipients were seropositive for SARS-CoV-2 at baseline. Reportedly, almost half of the unique spike-specific TCRs recognized epitopes lying outside the regions that are mutated in the B.1.351 and B.1.1.7 variants.

The source is an adult in good health. The rearrangement joined TRBV3-1 (or the pseudogene TRBV3-2) to TRBJ2-5; the D segment might be TRBD1 or TRBD2, since each matches 5 bases. The material was peripheral blood, obtained on day 0 of AZD1222 vaccination. The CDR3 in this case is CASSPGYGTQETQYF. At the DNA level, the sequence is TGTGCCAGCAGCCCAGGATACGGGACCCAAGAGACCCAGTACTTC.